This T cell receptor (beta chain) was identified in a study of post-analysis software for immune sequencing data. This clonotype was seen only a few times. cDNA libraries of TCR beta carried unique molecular identifiers. With about 0.85 to 10 million T cells as the source, about half a million cDNA molecules resulted. TCRdb re-derived calls from the PCR reads in MiXCR, one entry per CDR3 protein. The table shows roughly 600,000 distinct CDR3 sequences, with roughly 45% occurring only once. The sequence was obtained from a girl between 5 and 17 years old with multiple sclerosis. The sample consisted of blood.

CDR3 coding DNA: TGTGCCAGCAGTTGGCGGAACCCTAGCAATCAGCCCCAGCATTTT. It codes for CASSWRNPSNQPQHF. The genes are TRBV28 and TRBJ1-5; D is unresolved. In germline, CDR1 is MDHEN, CDR2 SYDVKM. This CDR3 is built from 15 residues. Trimming shortened V by 4 bases and J by 0 bases, and 10 bases separated the two germline ends.